What follows is one T cell receptor (beta chain) and its context. The entry originates in a study of blood T cell repertoires in COVID-19. Study in general: The United States, Italy and Spain provided the acute and convalescent COVID-19 samples. Sample material is recorded as cDNA or gDNA derived from T cells, B-cell-depleted T cells, or PBMCs.

Seattle's enrolled individuals joined amid active infection and were then monitored longitudinally. In the original processing: Nucleated cell counts were estimated from reference gene primer amplification. Clones were sequenced by immunoSEQ multiplex PCR, and TCRdb holds only the in-frame ones, with some missing. V, J and clone size reflect that table, while D and trimming were determined from the DNA. Found here are about 120,000 clones, roughly 89% of them singletons; the top ten hold roughly 4%. The source of this sequence is a man aged 55 to 70 with COVID-19, enrolled during active disease. Sequenced input: peripheral blood.

CDR3 nucleotides: TGTGCCAGCCTGACAGGAAGGGAAGAAGCTTTCTTT. Translation gives CASLTGREEAFF. The rearrangement links TRBV28 to TRBJ1-1; D is perhaps TRBD1 (6 bases). Germline V gives CDR1 MDHEN, CDR2 SYDVKM. This CDR3 contains 12 residues. Trimming removed 8 bases from V and 8 bases from J, with 15 bases in between. Supplemented by reference TRBV28 and TRBJ1-1, the full variable domain reads DVKVTQSSRYLVKRTGEKVFLECVQDMDHENMFWYRQDPGLGLRLIYFSYDVKMKEKGDIPEGYSVSREKKERFSLILESASTNQTSMYLCASLTGREEAFFGQGTRLTVV.